This T cell receptor beta chain was identified during a study of shared clonotypes between healthy human individuals. The study's findings and limits: The represented genetic and exposure-history diversity was limited by the small number of donors. All-four-donor shared clonotypes had higher generation probabilities than non-shared clonotypes did.

Researchers ran the assay at a deep level. Sequenced by immunoSEQ multiplex PCR; TCRdb stores in-frame clones only, minus some. This table holds 2 million to 2.5 million clones, 85% to 95% found once. There are 14 residues in the CDR3. CDR1 and CDR2 from the germline V gene are MNHEY and SVGAGI. The V segment lost 2 bases and the J segment 1 base; nucleotides outside the gene matches: 1. This clone turned up a few times. Its target is not known. The J gene is TRBJ1-1, the V gene TRBV6-5, with TRBD1 matching over 7 bases. This TCR was recovered from a man in his late teens or twenties in good health. Some clones in this sample may be carry-over from other donors' samples. The sample consisted of naive CD4+ T cells from PBMCs. As to subset: CD45RA+ positively selected. The CDR3 sequence is CASSYGDRNTEAFF. The CDR3 nucleotides read TGTGCCAGCAGTTACGGGGACAGGAACACTGAAGCTTTCTTT.